The 3 T cell receptor beta chains below come from one sample, sequenced in a study of cytomegalovirus exposure and HLA in healthy donors. 13 Jbeta primers and 60 Vbeta primers were used for the PCR. This table comes from immunoSEQ multiplex PCR, and its TCRdb copy is limited to in-frame clones, with some not included. The repertoire consists of about 100,000 clones, with more than 70% occurring once and the leading ten covering roughly 9.6%. The sequenced sample was PBMCs. The receptors shown here come from a male donor in good health and CMV-seropositive.

V usage is TRBV6-5 and J usage is TRBJ2-7, with 7 nucleotides matching TRBD2. J was trimmed by 9 bases and V by 2 bases; bases with no gene match: 10. CDR3 length equals 14 residues. Germline V lookup: CDR1 MNHEY, CDR2 SVGAGI. The CDR3 DNA sequence: TGTGCCAGCAGTTACGGGAGGGCCGAAGGCGCGCAGTACTTC. It translates to CASSYGRAEGAQYF.

The chain joins TRBV4-3 to TRBJ2-5, with 14 bases that match TRBD2. J gave up 6 bases and V 0 bases, and 6 bases lay outside the gene matches. The length of the CDR3 is 17 residues. CDR1 is LGHNA and CDR2 is YSLEER in the germline V gene. The chain's CDR3 is CASSQDGTSGGGQTQYF. The CDR3 nucleotides read TGCGCCAGCAGCCAAGATGGGACTAGCGGGGGCGGGCAGACCCAGTACTTC.

The genes are TRBV30 and TRBJ1-3; 8 bases align to TRBD1. Trimming took 5 bases from V and 0 from J; bases not matched to a gene: 6. Germline V gene lookup returns CDR1 GTSNPN and CDR2 SVGIG (reference sequence). The CDR3 contains 15 residues. The CDR3 reads CAWDRGPSSGNTIYF. CDR3 in DNA: TGTGCCTGGGACAGGGGCCCTAGCTCTGGAAACACCATATATTTT.